The next 15 T cell receptor beta chains were all read from a single sample in a study of post-analysis software for immune sequencing data. Included in the TCR beta cDNA libraries were unique molecular identifiers. TCRdb analysed the PCR reads with MiXCR anew, one entry per CDR3 protein. The data hold hundreds of thousands of distinct CDR3 sequences, with under 70% observed a single time. Antigens for these TCRs are unknown. Findings and limits, study-wide: Higher frequency in patients than in controls was seen for about 5 TRBV segments, with TRBV5-6, TRBV5-1 and TRBV20-1 among them.

What was sequenced was blood. These receptors all stem from a girl aged 5-17 years with multiple sclerosis.

The chain couples TRBV5-5 to TRBJ2-5; D is perhaps TRBD1 (5 bases). With the DNA end fitting TRBJ2-7 better, the J assignment may be wrong. The CDR3 runs 16 residues. In germline, CDR1 is SGHKS, CDR2 YYEKEE (reference sequence). The CDR3 reads CASSLSLGVLSYEQYF. CDR3 sequence (DNA): TGTGCCAGCAGCTTGTCCTTAGGGGTTTTGTCCTACGAGCAGTACTTC.

The rearrangement links TRBV12-5 to TRBJ1-1; tentative D call: TRBD1 (5 bases). Germline CDR1 reads LGHNT; CDR2 reads FRNRAP. The CDR3 is made up of 15 amino acids. With 4 bases removed from V and 1 base from J, the gap between germline ends came to 13 bases. The CDR3 DNA follows: TGTGCTAGTGGTTGGGGGGGGAAACGGAACACTGAAGCTTTCTTT. It codes for CASGWGGKRNTEAFF.

V gene TRBV12-3 or TRBV12-4 combines with J gene TRBJ1-6; D is unclear. Trimming removed 3 bases from V and 10 bases from J, with 10 bases in between. This CDR3 spans 13 amino acids. The CDR3 sequence is CASSFAEESPLHF. CDR3 coding DNA: TGTGCCAGCAGTTTCGCAGAGGAGTCACCCCTCCACTTT.

The chain uses TRBV7-6 and TRBJ2-3; D not resolved. Looked up from germline, CDR1 is SGHVS and CDR2 is FNYEAQ. This CDR3 region has 13 residues. Trimming removed 5 bases at V and 1 base at J, with 7 bases between. Here the CDR3 DNA reads TGTGCCAGCAGCCCGGTCCGCACAGATACGCAGTATTTT. It translates to CASSPVRTDTQYF.

This clonotype was detected only a few times. The J gene is TRBJ2-5, the V gene TRBV15; D remains unclear. Germline V CDR1 and CDR2: LNHNV, YYDKDF (reference sequence). This CDR3 contains 14 residues. Deletions cut 0 bases from V and 4 bases from J, with 9 bases between. DNA for the CDR3: TGTGCCACCAGCAGAGATGGGCCCCGAGAGACCCAGTACTTC. It encodes CATSRDGPRETQYF.

This clonotype came up a few times. V usage is TRBV20-1 and J usage is TRBJ2-5; possible D gene TRBD2, 5 bases. The V end was cut by 1 base, the J end by 4 bases, with 19 bases between. The CDR3 has 16 residues. Germline values: CDR1 DFQATT, CDR2 SNEGSKA (reference sequence). The CDR3 DNA is TGCAGTGCTAGAGCCCTCGGAGGCGCGTTAGGAGAGACCCAGTACTTC. Amino acids: CSARALGGALGETQYF.

There are many counts of this clonotype. The junction and the germline gene differ at one end; a read error may be behind it. J is TRBJ1-5 and V is TRBV12-3 or TRBV12-4; the D gene is possibly TRBD1 (5 bases). This CDR3 has 13 amino acids. DNA for the CDR3: TGCGCCAGCAGCTTGAGAGGGGACCAGCCCCAGCATTTT. Its protein is CASSLRGDQPQHF.

As for this clonotype: One end of the junction does not line up with germline, which may come from a read error. The rearrangement joins TRBV29-1 to TRBJ2-7; 8 bases are shared with TRBD1. Germline CDR1 SQVTM, CDR2 ANQGSEA. The CDR3 is 14 amino acids. DNA for the CDR3: TGCAGCGTTGAAGTGGACAGGGCCTCCTGCGAGCAGTACTTC. Residues: CSVEVDRASCEQYF.

This clonotype was found a few times. The CDR3 protein is CAISESGQKAFF. CDR3 nucleotides: TGTGCCATCAGTGAGTCTGGACAGAAAGCTTTCTTT. The chain combines TRBV10-3 with TRBJ1-1; tentative D call: TRBD1 (6 bases). V lost 0 bases and J lost 9, with 8 bases in between. Germline V lookup: CDR1 ENHRY, CDR2 SYGVKD. The CDR3 covers 12 residues.

This CDR3 is CASSSRDSLYNEQFF. For the CDR3, the DNA is TGTGCCAGCAGCTCCCGGGACTCCTTATACAATGAGCAGTTCTTC. The rearrangement links TRBV7-2 to TRBJ2-1, with D perhaps TRBD2 (6 bases). The ends were cut back, 4 bases at V and 4 bases at J, with 14 bases in the middle. In germline, CDR1 is SGHTA, CDR2 FQGNSA. The CDR3 consists of 15 residues. Using reference TRBV7-2 and TRBJ2-1 for the parts outside the CDR3, the full variable domain is GAGVSQSPSNKVTEKGKDVELRCDPISGHTALYWYRQSLGQGLEFLIYFQGNSAPDKSGLPSDRFSAERTGGSVSTLTIQRTQQEDSAVYLCASSSRDSLYNEQFFGPGTRLTVL.

This clonotype was seen only a few times. The rearrangement uses TRBV29-1 and TRBJ2-3; TRBD1 might be the D (6 bases). CDR3 length: 14 residues. The germline V gene encodes CDR1 SQVTM and CDR2 ANQGSEA. Deletions cut 6 bases from V and 6 bases from J, with 19 bases between. CDR3 DNA sequence: TGCAGCGTCCCCAGGCAACAGGGCCGGGATACGCAGTATTTT. This translates into CSVPRQQGRDTQYF.

V is TRBV29-1 and J is TRBJ2-3; D is tentatively TRBD1 or TRBD2 (5 bases each). Germline V gene sequence: CDR1 SQVTM, CDR2 ANQGSEA. With 4 bases removed from V and 1 base from J, the gap between germline ends came to 9 bases. The CDR3 runs 13 residues. CDR3 sequence: CSVVRDGTDTQYF. The CDR3 region has the DNA TGCAGCGTTGTCCGGGACGGCACAGATACGCAGTATTTT.

This clonotype was observed a few times. The gene calls are TRBV7-2 and TRBJ2-7; 9 bases are shared with TRBD1. Germline V gives CDR1 SGHTA, CDR2 FQGNSA. The V gene end was trimmed by 1 base and the J gene end by 3 bases; junction bases not matched to a gene: 10. The CDR3 contains 17 residues. CDR3 protein: CASSLGRAGTGIYEQYF. CDR3 in DNA: TGTGCCAGCAGCTTAGGCCGTGCCGGGACAGGGATCTACGAGCAGTACTTC.

The rearrangement joins TRBV9 to TRBJ2-6, with D maybe TRBD2 (6 bases). Germline V lookup: CDR1 SGDLS, CDR2 YYNGEE. The CDR3 extends over 15 amino acids. The V gene lost 2 bases and the J gene lost 0 bases, with 6 bases spanning the gap. The CDR3 spells CASSVGLSGANVLTF. The CDR3 DNA follows: TGTGCCAGCAGCGTGGGACTCTCTGGGGCCAACGTCCTGACTTTC.

The chain combines TRBV29-1 with TRBJ2-1; 11 bases map to TRBD2. After removal of 6 bases from V and 4 bases from J, the junction contained 11 bases not matched to a gene. From germline, CDR1 is SQVTM and CDR2 ANQGSEA. This CDR3 is built from 16 residues. The CDR3 sequence is CSVSNRLAGQYNEQFF. CDR3 nucleotide sequence: TGCAGCGTCTCTAACCGACTAGCGGGACAGTACAATGAGCAGTTCTTC.